This T cell receptor (beta chain) comes out of a study of patients and donors after allogeneic stem cell transplantation. V was clipped by 7 bases and J by 8 bases, with 14 bases between them. Germline CDR1 and CDR2: MGHDK and SYGVNS. CDR3 length equals 12 residues. MiXCR was run by TCRdb on the RT-PCR reads, yielding one entry per CDR3 protein. This sample has about 40,000 distinct CDR3 sequences; about 30% occur once, and the top ten carry about three quarters. The clonotype originates from a human donor who was either an allogeneic HSCT recipient or a stem cell or donor lymphocyte infusion donor (not recorded which). It is not recorded whose cells these are; they may come from a transplant donor. The chain links TRBV25-1 to TRBJ1-2; D might be TRBD1 (6 bases). The sample taken for sequencing was blood, either unsorted or a sorted T cell fraction (not recorded which). The CDR3 DNA reads TGTGCCAGCACTACAGGGCTAGGAGGCTACACCTTC. This translates into CASTTGLGGYTF.